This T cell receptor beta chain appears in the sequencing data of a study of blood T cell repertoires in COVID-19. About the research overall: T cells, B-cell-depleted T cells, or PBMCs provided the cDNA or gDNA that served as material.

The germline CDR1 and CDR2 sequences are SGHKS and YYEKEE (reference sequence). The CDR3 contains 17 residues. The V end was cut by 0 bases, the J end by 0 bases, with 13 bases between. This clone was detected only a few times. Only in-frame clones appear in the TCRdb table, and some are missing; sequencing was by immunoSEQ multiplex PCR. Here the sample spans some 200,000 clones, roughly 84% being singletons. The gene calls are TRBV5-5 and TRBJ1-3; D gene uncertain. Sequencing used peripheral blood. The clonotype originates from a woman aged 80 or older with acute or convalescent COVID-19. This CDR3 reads CASSLVGEPSSGNTIYF. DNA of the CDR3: TGTGCCAGCAGCTTGGTTGGGGAGCCAAGCTCTGGAAACACCATATATTTT.